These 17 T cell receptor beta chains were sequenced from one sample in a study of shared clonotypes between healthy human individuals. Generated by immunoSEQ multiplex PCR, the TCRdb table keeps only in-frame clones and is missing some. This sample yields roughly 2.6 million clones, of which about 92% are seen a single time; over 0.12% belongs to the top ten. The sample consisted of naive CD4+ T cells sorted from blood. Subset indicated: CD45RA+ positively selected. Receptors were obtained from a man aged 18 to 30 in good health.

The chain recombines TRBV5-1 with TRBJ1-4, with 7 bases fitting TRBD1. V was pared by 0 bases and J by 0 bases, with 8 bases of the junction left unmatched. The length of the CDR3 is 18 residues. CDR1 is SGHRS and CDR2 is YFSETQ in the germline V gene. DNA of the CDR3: TGCGCCAGCAGCTTGGAGGGGACAGATAGGACAACTAATGAAAAACTGTTTTTT. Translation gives CASSLEGTDRTTNEKLFF.

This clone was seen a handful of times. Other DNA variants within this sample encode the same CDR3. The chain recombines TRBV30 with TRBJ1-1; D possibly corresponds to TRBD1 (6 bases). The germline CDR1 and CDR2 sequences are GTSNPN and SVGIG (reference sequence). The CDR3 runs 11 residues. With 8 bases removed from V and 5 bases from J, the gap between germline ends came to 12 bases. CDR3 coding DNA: TGTGCCGGAGAGAGGGGGACTGAAGCTTTCTTT. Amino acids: CAGERGTEAFF. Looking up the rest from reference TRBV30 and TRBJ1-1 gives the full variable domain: SQTIHQWPATLVQPVGSPLSLECTVEGTSNPNLYWYRQAAGRGLQLLFYSVGIGQISSEVPQNLSASRPQDRQFILSSKKLLLSDSGFYLCAGERGTEAFFGQGTRLTVV.

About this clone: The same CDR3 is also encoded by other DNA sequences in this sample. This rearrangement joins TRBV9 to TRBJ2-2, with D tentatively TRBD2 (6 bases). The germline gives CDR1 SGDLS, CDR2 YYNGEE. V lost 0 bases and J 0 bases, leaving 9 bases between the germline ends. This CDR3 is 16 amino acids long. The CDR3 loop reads CASSVGAGPNTGELFF. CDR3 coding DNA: TGTGCCAGCAGCGTAGGAGCGGGTCCGAACACCGGGGAGCTGTTTTTT.

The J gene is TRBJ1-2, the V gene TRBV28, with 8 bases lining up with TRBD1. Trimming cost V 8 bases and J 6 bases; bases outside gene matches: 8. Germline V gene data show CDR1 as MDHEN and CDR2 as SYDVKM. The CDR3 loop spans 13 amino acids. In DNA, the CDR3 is TGTGCCAGCCATTCAAGGGACAGGCATGGCTACACCTTC. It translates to CASHSRDRHGYTF.

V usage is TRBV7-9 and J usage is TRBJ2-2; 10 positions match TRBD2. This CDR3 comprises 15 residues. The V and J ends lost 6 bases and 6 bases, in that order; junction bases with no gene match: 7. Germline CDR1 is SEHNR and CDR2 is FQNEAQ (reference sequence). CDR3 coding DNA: TGTGCCAGCAGGCCGGGACTAGCGCTTCCCGGGGAGCTGTTTTTT. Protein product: CASRPGLALPGELFF.

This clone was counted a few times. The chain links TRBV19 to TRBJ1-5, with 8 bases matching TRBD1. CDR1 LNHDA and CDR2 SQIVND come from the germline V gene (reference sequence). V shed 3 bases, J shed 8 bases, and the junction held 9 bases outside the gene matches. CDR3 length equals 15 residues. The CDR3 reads CASSISRGRGEPQHF. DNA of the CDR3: TGTGCCAGTAGTATCAGCAGGGGGCGAGGAGAGCCCCAGCATTTT.

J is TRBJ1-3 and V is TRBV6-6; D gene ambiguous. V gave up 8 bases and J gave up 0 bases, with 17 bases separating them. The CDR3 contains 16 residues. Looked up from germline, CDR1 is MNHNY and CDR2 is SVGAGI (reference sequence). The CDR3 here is CASSYATRLSGNTIYF. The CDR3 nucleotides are TGTGCCAGCTCGTACGCCACTAGGCTCTCTGGAAACACCATATATTTT.

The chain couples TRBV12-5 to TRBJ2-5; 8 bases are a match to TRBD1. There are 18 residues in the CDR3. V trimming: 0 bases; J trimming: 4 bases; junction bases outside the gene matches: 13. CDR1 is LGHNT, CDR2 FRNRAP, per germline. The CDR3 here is CASGLVAKGQGVGETQYF. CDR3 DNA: TGTGCTAGTGGTTTGGTGGCCAAAGGACAGGGAGTAGGAGAGACCCAGTACTTC.

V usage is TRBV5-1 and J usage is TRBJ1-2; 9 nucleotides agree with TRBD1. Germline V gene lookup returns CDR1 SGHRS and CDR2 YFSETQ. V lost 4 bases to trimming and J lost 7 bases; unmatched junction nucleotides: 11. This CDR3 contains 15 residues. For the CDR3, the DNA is TGCGCCAGCAGCGGGGGGACAGGGATGATACCTGGCTACACCTTC. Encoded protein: CASSGGTGMIPGYTF.

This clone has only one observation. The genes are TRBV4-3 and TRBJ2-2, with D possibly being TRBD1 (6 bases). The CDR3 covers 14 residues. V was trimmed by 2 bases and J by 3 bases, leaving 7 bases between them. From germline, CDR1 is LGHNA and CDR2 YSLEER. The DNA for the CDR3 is TGCGCCAGCAGCCAATACAGGGACACCGGGGAGCTGTTTTTT. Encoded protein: CASSQYRDTGELFF.

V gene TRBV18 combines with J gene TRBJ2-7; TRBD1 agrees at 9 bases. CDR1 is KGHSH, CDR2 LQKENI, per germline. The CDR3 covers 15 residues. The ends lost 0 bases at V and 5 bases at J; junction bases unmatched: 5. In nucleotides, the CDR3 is TGTGCCAGCTCACCACCGAACAGGGGGCGCGACGAGCAGTACTTC. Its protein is CASSPPNRGRDEQYF.

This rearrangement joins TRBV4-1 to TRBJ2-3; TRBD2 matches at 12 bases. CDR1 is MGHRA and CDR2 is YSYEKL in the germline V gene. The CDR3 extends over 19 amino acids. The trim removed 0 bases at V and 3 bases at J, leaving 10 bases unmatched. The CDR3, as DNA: TGCGCCAGCAGCCAAGATCCGTCTAGCGGGAGGGCCGGGACAGATACGCAGTATTTT. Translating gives CASSQDPSSGRAGTDTQYF.

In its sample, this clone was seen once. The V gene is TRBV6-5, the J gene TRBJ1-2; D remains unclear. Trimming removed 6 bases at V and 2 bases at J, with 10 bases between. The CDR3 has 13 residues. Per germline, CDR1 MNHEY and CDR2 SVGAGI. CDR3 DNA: TGTGCCAGCAGCTCAGACGGGAACTATGGCTACACCTTC. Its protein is CASSSDGNYGYTF.

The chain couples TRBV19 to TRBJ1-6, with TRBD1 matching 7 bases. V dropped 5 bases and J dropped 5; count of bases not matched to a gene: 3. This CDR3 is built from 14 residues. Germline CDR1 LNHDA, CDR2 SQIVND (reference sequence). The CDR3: CASSAGTDNSPLHF. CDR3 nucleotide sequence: TGTGCCAGTAGTGCCGGGACAGATAATTCACCCCTCCACTTT.

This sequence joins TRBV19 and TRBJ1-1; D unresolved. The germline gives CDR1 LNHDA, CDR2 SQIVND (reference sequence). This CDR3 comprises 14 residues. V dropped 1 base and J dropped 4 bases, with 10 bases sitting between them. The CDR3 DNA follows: TGTGCCAGTAGTATAGGAGACGCTGGCACTGAAGCTTTCTTT. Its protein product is CASSIGDAGTEAFF.

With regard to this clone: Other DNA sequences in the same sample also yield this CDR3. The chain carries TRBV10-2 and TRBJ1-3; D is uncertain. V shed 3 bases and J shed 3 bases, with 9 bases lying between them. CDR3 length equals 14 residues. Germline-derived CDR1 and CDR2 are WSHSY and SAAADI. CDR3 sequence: CASSESGGGNTIYF. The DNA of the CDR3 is TGCGCCAGCAGTGAATCAGGTGGTGGAAACACCATATATTTT.

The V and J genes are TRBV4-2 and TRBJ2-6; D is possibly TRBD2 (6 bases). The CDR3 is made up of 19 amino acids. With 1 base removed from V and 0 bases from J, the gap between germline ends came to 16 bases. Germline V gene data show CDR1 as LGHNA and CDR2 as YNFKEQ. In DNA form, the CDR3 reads TGTGCCAGCAGCCAAGTCGGAGGGAAGCCCGCCTCTGGGGCCAACGTCCTGACTTTC. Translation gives CASSQVGGKPASGANVLTF.